Below, one T cell receptor beta chain is given with its context. Germline and junction disagree at one end, which may indicate a read error. Sequencing was performed with immunoSEQ multiplex PCR; in TCRdb, only in-frame clones are kept and a portion is missing. The repertoire holds tens of thousands of clones, with about 88% as singletons. Germline lookup yields CDR1 SSHAT and CDR2 FNYEAQ (reference sequence). This CDR3 region has 16 residues. This sample was included in a study of T cell responses to AZD1222 COVID-19 vaccine. The receptor's source is an adult in good health. The V gene is TRBV7-7, the J gene TRBJ1-4; a possible D gene is TRBD1 (5 bases). The specimen was peripheral blood, collected on day 0 of AZD1222 vaccination. CDR3: CASSEGNSITNEKLFF. As DNA, the CDR3 is TGTGCTAGCAGCGAGGGGAACAGCATTACGAATGAAAAACTGTTTTTT. The whole variable domain, filled in from reference TRBV7-7 and TRBJ1-4, reads GAGVSQSPRYKVTKRGQDVTLRCDPISSHATLYWYQQALGQGPEFLTYFNYEAQPDKSGLPSDRFSAERPEGSISTLTIQRTEQRDSAMYRCASSEGNSITNEKLFFGSGTQLSVL.